This T cell receptor beta chain originates from a study of T cells in Graves' hyperthyroidism and ophthalmopathy (dated by TCRdb to the late 2010s). A note on the overall study: Peripheral blood was sampled at the time of initial diagnosis, prior to any treatment. To identify distinguishing TCR V-J signatures, a discovery cohort of 90 to 100 patients was used, comprising fewer than 45 with Graves' ophthalmopathy and 57 with stable Graves' hyperthyroidism. Prospective prediction of ophthalmopathy was tested in an independent validation cohort of 18 to 20 hyperthyroidism patients and some 17 patients who later progressed to ophthalmopathy. For training and testing, the roughly 97 patients in the discovery cohort were randomly divided in a 7:3 ratio. The study also compared thyroid tissue and blood T-cell repertoires from 5 to 7 Graves' hyperthyroidism patients. Once sampling was done, hyperthyroidism patients were given methimazole at a starting dose of 30 mg daily, whereas ophthalmopathy patients were given high-dose intravenous methylprednisolone. The paper describes TCR Vbeta CDR3 sequencing of 140 or so peripheral blood samples, made up of 43 ophthalmopathy patients, roughly 75 hyperthyroidism patients and some 17 progressor patients. Results the study describes overall, beyond this receptor: In cross-validation, a model built on a 13 V-J signature told ophthalmopathy apart from stable hyperthyroidism with approximately 90% sensitivity and roughly 83% specificity, and in testing the same model reached 80%/75%. In validation, the model predicted progression to ophthalmopathy with about 71% sensitivity and about 72% specificity, a median of 6.5 months before onset. No statistical method was used to set the sample size in advance, and investigators knew the group allocation. Blood samples also contained most of the expanded thyroid clonotypes (frequency above 0.001), which suggests that blood repertoires may reflect thyroid immune responses.

Amplification of TCR beta CDR3 regions was carried out from RNA transcripts. A first-round RT-PCR of the TCR CDR3 used the HTBI primer set with the Qiagen OneStep RT-PCR kit. A second multiplex PCR round built the libraries, followed by size selection and purification. Paired-end sequencing of the libraries was performed with 100 bp reads on an Illumina HiSeq2000. Under the source paper's analysis protocol: Raw data were processed with SOAPnuke, discarding reads with adapters, uncalled bases, mean Phred below 15, or no exact constant-primer or identifier match. COPE v1.2.5 was used to merge the high-quality paired reads, and each unique nucleotide sequence was defined as a clonotype. MiTCR v1.1 was used to align the clonotypes against IMGT TRBV, TRBD and TRBJ reference segments. The analysis included only V-J combinations with a frequency above 0.0001, which together covered 98% to 99.2% of the repertoires. The TCS score was defined as the ratio of F50 (clonal expansion) to E x V (chaos), calculated using BLOSUM62-based TCRdist between CDR3 peptides within each V-J. Welch's t-statistics and random forest reduced fewer than 600 V-J features to roughly 13, which were used in a naive Bayes classifier (R e1071). TCRdb reanalyzed the raw reads on its own, using fastp at Q25 for trimming and MiXCR for clone calling, and kept in-frame beta chains. Rows merge per CDR3 protein into single entries with the most common DNA and genes. These V and J calls originate from TCRdb's pipeline instead of the authors' own analysis. The table for this sample lists around 340,000 distinct CDR3 sequences; approximately 22% of them were counted only once. The ten largest clones capture over 40% of the sample.

Via the germline V gene, CDR1 is SGDLS and CDR2 YYNGEE. Unmatched junction bases come to 5, with V trimmed by 0 bases and J by 9 bases. The CDR3 numbers 16 residues from cysteine through phenylalanine. This entry keeps only the CDR3 DNA: 48 bases, framed from base 1. With regard to this clonotype: This receptor's antigen is unknown. No quality values exist for individual bases; no much larger clone is one base distant.

Stable Graves' hyperthyroidism was defined as the absence of progression to ophthalmopathy over 18 months of follow-up. Hyperthyroidism patients were aged 18 to 65 years and newly diagnosed, with disease duration of less than 2 months. Any patient with an uncontrolled infection, another autoimmune disease, pregnancy or lactation was excluded. Diagnoses were established on the basis of clinical symptoms, serum thyroxine and TRAb, thyroid ultrasound, and orbital computed tomography. Ficoll-Paque density gradient centrifugation was used to isolate PBMCs from approximately 10 ml of fresh peripheral blood. Trizol reagent was used to extract total RNA, and RNA quality was then checked on an Agilent 2100 Bioanalyzer.

The chain joins TRBV9 to TRBJ2-1; TRBD2 lines up with 14 middle nucleotides. The clonotype originates from a woman aged 45-60 years with Graves' hyperthyroidism. Sequencing input: blood. The sequenced DNA is TGTGCCAGCAGCGTAGTGACTAGCGGGGGGGTGAGTGAGCAGTTCTTC. The resulting protein is CASSVVTSGGVSEQFF. The reference TRBV9 and TRBJ2-1 proteins fill in what lies around the CDR3, so the full variable domain reads DSGVTQTPKHLITATGQRVTLRCSPRSGDLSVYWYQQSLDQGLQFLIQYYNGEERAKGNILERFSAQQFPDLHSELNLSSLELGDSALYFCASSVVTSGGVSEQFFGPGTRLTVL.